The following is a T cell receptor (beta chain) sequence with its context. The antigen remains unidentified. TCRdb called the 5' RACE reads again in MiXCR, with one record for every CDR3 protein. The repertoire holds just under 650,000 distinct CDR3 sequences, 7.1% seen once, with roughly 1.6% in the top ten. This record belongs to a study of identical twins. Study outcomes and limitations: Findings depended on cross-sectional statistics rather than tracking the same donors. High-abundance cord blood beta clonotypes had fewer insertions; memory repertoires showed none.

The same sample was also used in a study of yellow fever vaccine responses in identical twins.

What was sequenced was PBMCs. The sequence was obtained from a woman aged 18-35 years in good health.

CDR3 region: CASSPPGVTHEQFF. The CDR3 coding sequence is TGTGCCAGCTCACCACCCGGAGTTACCCATGAGCAGTTCTTC. V is TRBV18 and J is TRBJ2-1; no definite D call. Trimming shortened V by 0 bases and J by 8 bases, and 11 bases separated the two germline ends. The V gene's germline CDR1 is KGHSH and CDR2 LQKENI. CDR3 length equals 14 residues.